This T cell receptor beta chain is from a study of CD8 T cells in Susac syndrome. Sequencing of TCR beta was undertaken in CD8+ and CD4+ T cells derived from blood. This CDR3 spans 14 amino acids. Per the germline V gene, CDR1 is MGHDK and CDR2 is SYGVNS. The V end was cut by 2 bases, the J end by 3 bases, with 10 bases between. RNA totalling about 0.45 to 1 ug underwent reverse transcription with random hexamers. TCRdb called the immunoSEQ multiplex PCR reads again in MiXCR, with one record for every CDR3 protein. The table lists 170,000 or so distinct CDR3 sequences, about 96% of them singletons. The sample taken for sequencing was CD4+ T cells from PBMCs. V gene TRBV25-1 combines with J gene TRBJ2-5; D is possibly TRBD1 or TRBD2 (6 bases each). This TCR was recovered from a human donor with Susac syndrome. The CDR3 DNA sequence: TGTGCCAGCAGTGAACCGGGGGCGAAAGAGACCCAGTACTTC. It specifies CASSEPGAKETQYF.